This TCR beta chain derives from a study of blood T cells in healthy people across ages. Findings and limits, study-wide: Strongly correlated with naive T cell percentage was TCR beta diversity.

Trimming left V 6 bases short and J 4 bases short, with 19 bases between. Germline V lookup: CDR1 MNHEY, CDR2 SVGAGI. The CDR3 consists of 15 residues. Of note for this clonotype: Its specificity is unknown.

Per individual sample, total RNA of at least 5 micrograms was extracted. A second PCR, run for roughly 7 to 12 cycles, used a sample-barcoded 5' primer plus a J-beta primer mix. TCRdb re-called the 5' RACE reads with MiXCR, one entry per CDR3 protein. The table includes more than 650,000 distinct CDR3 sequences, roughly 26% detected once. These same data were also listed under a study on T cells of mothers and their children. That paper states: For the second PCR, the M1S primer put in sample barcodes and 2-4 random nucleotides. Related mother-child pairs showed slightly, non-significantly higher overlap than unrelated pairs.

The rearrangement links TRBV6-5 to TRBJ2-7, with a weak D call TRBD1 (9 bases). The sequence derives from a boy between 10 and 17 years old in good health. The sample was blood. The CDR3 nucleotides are TGTGCCAGCAGCCGGGGGGGACAGGGCCTATACGAGCAGTACTTC. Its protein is CASSRGGQGLYEQYF.